The rows below give T cell receptor beta chains drawn from one sample of a study of T cell responses to AZD1222 COVID-19 vaccine. Some clones are missing from TCRdb's copy, which holds only in-frame ones; the method was immunoSEQ multiplex PCR. The sample yields 250,000 to 300,000 clones, about 94% seen once. Sequenced material: peripheral blood, taken 28 days after the second AZD1222 dose. These receptors all stem from an adult who received the AZD1222 COVID-19 vaccine. Each CDR3 is given with its conserved first and last residue. The D gene is left open where the match is weak. Clone size appears in some rows only: once, few, many, or a class for an expanded clone.

V	D	J	size	CDR3	DNA
TRBV2	-	TRBJ2-7	-	CASSEHSYEQYF	TGTGCCAGCAGTGAACACAGCTACGAGCAGTACTTC
TRBV9	TRBD1	TRBJ2-5	-	CASSATGVQETQYF	TGTGCCAGCAGCGCAACAGGGGTCCAAGAGACCCAGTACTTC
TRBV5-1	-	TRBJ2-1	-	CASRGDGGASSYNEQFF	TGCGCCAGCAGAGGGGACGGCGGGGCCAGCTCCTACAATGAGCAGTTCTTC
TRBV19	-	TRBJ1-3	-	CASKEAGLSNTIYF	TGTGCCAGTAAGGAAGCAGGGTTATCTAACACCATATATTTT
TRBV9	TRBD1	TRBJ1-3	-	CASSLTGAGNTIYF	TGTGCCAGCAGCCTCACAGGGGCTGGAAACACCATATATTTT
TRBV3-1/TRBV3-2	TRBD2	TRBJ2-5	-	CASTPIGGSPQETQYF	TGTGCCAGCACCCCTATCGGGGGGAGCCCTCAGGAGACCCAGTACTTC
TRBV4-1	-	TRBJ1-3	-	CASSQVGGYGNTIYF	TGCGCCAGCAGCCAAGTCGGGGGTTATGGAAACACCATATATTTT
TRBV13	TRBD2	TRBJ2-1	-	CASSPLAGEIKGVEQFF	TGTGCCAGCAGCCCACTAGCGGGAGAGATTAAGGGGGTTGAGCAGTTCTTC
TRBV28	-	TRBJ1-2	once	CASSAGYGYTF	TGTGCCAGCAGCGCGGGGTATGGCTACACCTTC
TRBV2	TRBD1	TRBJ2-7	-	CASKLTGAYEQYF	TGTGCCAGCAAGTTAACAGGGGCCTACGAGCAGTACTTC
TRBV28	-	TRBJ1-5	-	CATTEMSQGVQPQHF	TGTGCCACCACGGAGATGAGCCAAGGGGTTCAGCCCCAGCATTTT
TRBV5-1	-	TRBJ2-5	-	CASSLAASQETQYF	TGCGCCAGCAGCTTGGCCGCAAGTCAAGAGACCCAGTACTTC
TRBV28	-	TRBJ1-2	-	CASSLGRPLGYTF	TGTGCCAGCAGTTTGGGACGGCCCCTAGGCTACACCTTC
TRBV2	-	TRBJ1-2	-	CASSDRGRHGYTF	TGTGCCAGCAGTGACCGGGGCAGGCATGGCTACACCTTC
TRBV6-5	TRBD1	TRBJ1-6	-	CASTLTGNSPLHF	TGTGCCAGCACCCTGACAGGGAATTCACCCCTCCACTTT
TRBV6-1	-	TRBJ1-4	-	CASSEGGTEEKLFF	TGTGCCAGCAGTGAAGGTGGGACCGAAGAAAAACTGTTTTTT
TRBV5-1	-	TRBJ2-7	-	CASSFRDGTYEQYF	TGCGCCAGCAGCTTCAGGGACGGAACCTACGAGCAGTACTTC
TRBV5-1	TRBD1	TRBJ2-2	-	CASSPDRGNTGELFF	TGCGCCAGCAGCCCGGACAGGGGCAACACCGGGGAGCTGTTTTTT
TRBV14	-	TRBJ1-1	-	CASSQVPGVNEAFF	TGTGCCAGCAGCCAAGTGCCAGGGGTTAATGAAGCTTTCTTT
TRBV28	-	TRBJ2-7	-	CASSFFGLSRNEQYF	TGTGCCAGCAGTTTTTTTGGGCTATCAAGGAACGAGCAGTACTTC
TRBV5-1	-	TRBJ1-1	-	CASSLVVGNTEAFF	TGCGCCAGCAGCCTGGTAGTCGGGAACACTGAAGCTTTCTTT
TRBV5-4	-	TRBJ1-1	-	CASTKRGGNTEAFF	TGTGCCAGCACCAAGCGAGGGGGGAACACTGAAGCTTTCTTT
TRBV4-1	-	TRBJ1-1	-	CASSQTGVENTEAFF	TGCGCCAGCAGCCAAACGGGCGTTGAGAACACTGAAGCTTTCTTT
TRBV29-1	-	TRBJ2-3	-	CSVALLDGADTQYF	TGCAGCGTTGCCCTCCTGGATGGGGCAGATACGCAGTATTTT
TRBV12-3/TRBV12-4	-	TRBJ2-5	-	CASRPQVEETQYF	TGTGCCAGCCGCCCCCAGGTCGAAGAGACCCAGTACTTC
TRBV6-5	-	TRBJ2-2	-	CASSYEVRELFF	TGTGCCAGCAGTTATGAGGTCCGGGAGCTGTTTTTT
TRBV11-2	TRBD2	TRBJ2-1	-	CASRIDQGLAGKNEQFF	TGTGCCAGCAGAATAGATCAGGGACTAGCGGGCAAAAATGAGCAGTTCTTC
TRBV28	-	TRBJ1-6	-	CASSSGQPNSPLHF	TGTGCCAGCAGTTCCGGACAGCCAAATTCACCCCTCCACTTT
TRBV28	TRBD1	TRBJ1-2	-	CASSLVDRGGGYTF	TGTGCCAGCAGTTTAGTCGACAGGGGAGGTGGCTACACCTTC
TRBV7-8	TRBD2	TRBJ2-4	-	CASSSPSGGWYIQYF	TGTGCCAGCAGCTCCCCTAGCGGGGGGTGGTACATTCAGTACTTC
TRBV28	-	TRBJ2-1	-	CASSPPDRFNEQFF	TGTGCCAGCAGCCCCCCCGACAGGTTCAATGAGCAGTTCTTC
TRBV5-1	-	TRBJ2-3	-	CASSSRGTTDTQYF	TGCGCCAGCAGTTCCAGGGGGACTACAGATACGCAGTATTTT
TRBV28	-	TRBJ1-4	once	CASSRTTRGEKLFF	TGTGCCAGCAGCCGTACGACTAGGGGCGAAAAACTGTTTTTT
TRBV27	-	TRBJ2-7	-	CASSSQSHSYEQYF	TGTGCCAGCAGTTCCCAGTCTCACTCCTACGAGCAGTACTTC
TRBV19	TRBD1	TRBJ2-5	-	CATSTGGETQYF	TGTGCCACCTCGACAGGGGGAGAGACCCAGTACTTC
TRBV12-2	-	TRBJ1-6	-	CASRFSEIRALHF	TGTGCAAGTCGCTTCTCGGAGATCCGGGCCCTCCACTTT
TRBV6-5	-	TRBJ2-4	-	CASTRGTGNIQYF	TGTGCCAGCACGAGGGGGACGGGAAACATTCAGTACTTC
TRBV19	TRBD1	TRBJ1-3	-	CASRAGTGELSGNTIYF	TGTGCCAGCAGGGCGGGGACAGGGGAACTCTCTGGAAACACCATATATTTT
TRBV5-1	-	TRBJ1-3	-	CASSLAAGSGNTIYF	TGCGCCAGCAGCTTGGCGGCAGGCTCTGGAAACACCATATATTTT
TRBV4-1	-	TRBJ1-5	-	CASSRDPRKSQPQHF	TGCGCCAGCAGCCGGGACCCCAGGAAAAGTCAGCCCCAGCATTTT
TRBV3-1/TRBV3-2	TRBD2	TRBJ2-2	-	CASSQGGGNTGELFF	TGTGCCAGCAGCCAAGGCGGGGGGAACACCGGGGAGCTGTTTTTT
TRBV6-2/TRBV6-3	-	TRBJ2-2	-	CASSYIRARENTGELFF	TGTGCCAGCAGTTACATTAGGGCAAGGGAGAACACCGGGGAGCTGTTTTTT
TRBV27	-	TRBJ1-6	once	CASRPPAGTLHF	TGTGCCAGCCGCCCCCCAGCTGGCACCCTCCACTTT
TRBV5-1	-	TRBJ1-2	-	CASSLTLQGRDGYTF	TGCGCCAGCAGCTTGACCTTACAGGGTCGGGATGGCTACACCTTC
TRBV19	-	TRBJ1-2	-	CASSRGIAYYGYTF	TGTGCCAGTAGTAGAGGCATCGCTTACTATGGCTACACCTTC